This T cell receptor beta chain stems from a study of blood T cell repertoires in COVID-19. Study summary: Samples taken during acute and convalescent COVID-19 were collected in the United States, Italy and Spain. PBMCs, B-cell-depleted T cells, or T cells were the source of the cDNA or gDNA that made up the material.

Authors' analysis steps: Reference gene primer amplification gave estimated nucleated cell counts. Here immunoSEQ multiplex PCR was the method, and the copy in TCRdb shows in-frame clones only, minus some. V and J calls and clone size are as listed in that table; D and trimming were resolved from the DNA. This sample has 200,000 or so clones, with approximately 79% found just once. The CDR3 sequence is 14 residues long. CDR1 is MDHEN and CDR2 is SYDVKM in the germline V gene. V shed 7 bases and J 6 bases; nucleotides not matched to a gene: 11. This rearrangement joins TRBV28 to TRBJ2-7; TRBD2 matches 8 bases. This TCR was sampled from a man aged 60 to 75 with active or convalescent COVID-19. Sequences were obtained from peripheral blood. The CDR3 DNA reads as TGTGCCAGCAATGCGGGACTAGGTTTGGGCGAGCAGTACTTC. Protein: CASNAGLGLGEQYF.